This T cell receptor (beta chain) was sequenced for a study of prognosis after radiotherapy for stage I lung cancer (dated by TCRdb to the early 2020s). For the wider study: Between early 2018 and 2019, 20 or so patients with stage I NSCLC were enrolled in Nanjing, China. Among the enrolled patients, 14 to 15 had newly diagnosed primary stage I lung tumors, while 4 or 5 had oligometastatic NSCLC following surgical resection of the primary tumor. All patients were considered medically inoperable, owing to comorbidities in some 11 and refusal of surgery in about seven. The cohort comprised 13 men and about six women with a median age of about 70 years, ranging from roughly 53 to 85 years. On tumor histology, 11 to 13 patients had adenocarcinoma and 6 to 8 had squamous cell carcinoma. SBRT was delivered in 3 to 5 fractions with a biologically effective dose of at least 100 Gy, and image-guided IMRT or VMAT was used for delivery. Concurrent therapy was not administered to any patient alongside SBRT. Distant metastases were developed by four of the 19 patients after SBRT, at a median of around seven months, whereas no significant progression was observed in the other 15 patients. Peripheral blood TCR beta repertoires were profiled in stage I NSCLC patients before and after stereotactic body radiotherapy, and the study then linked these repertoires to distant failure. A total of 40 or so blood samples from around 19 patients were sequenced, with one sample obtained before and one obtained after SBRT for each patient.

What the authors observed across the whole study: No determination of tumor specificity was made for expanded TCR clones. The study was limited by its small cohort and short follow-up, and the findings require independent validation. Post-SBRT Shannon entropy and its change from baseline were lower in patients who developed distant metastases; baseline Shannon entropy was not associated with metastases. Unique TCR clone counts fell after SBRT (median 10,088 before versus under 8,000 after; Wilcoxon paired P=0.011). Differences by metastasis status were reportedly seen in TRBV and TRBJ usage frequencies, involving two V genes at baseline and, after SBRT, nine V genes and two J genes. All reported P values were unadjusted for multiple comparisons.

All patients had node-negative disease on CT and PET/CT, and none had a history of other malignancies or prior chemotherapy or radiotherapy. At each of two time points, about 6 milliliters of peripheral venous blood were collected into EDTA tubes. Ficoll-Paque Plus density-gradient centrifugation was used to isolate PBMCs. Right after collection, samples were placed at -80 degrees C and kept there until analysis. This clonotype came up many times. Its antigen has not been determined. Base qualities were left out, and no much larger clone turns up one base away. Two rounds of multiplex PCR were performed to amplify the TCR beta CDR3 region from genomic DNA. The first PCR round used primers specific to each TRBV and TRBJ gene, and the primer sequences were filed in Chinese patent CN105087789A. The second PCR round used universal primers. The Roche High Pure PCR Template Preparation Kit was used to extract genomic DNA from the frozen PBMCs. Libraries were sequenced paired-end with 151 bp reads on an Illumina HiSeq 3000. The authors processed their data as follows. CutAdapt was used to remove raw reads lacking the multiplex PCR primer sequences. Using PEAR, the high-quality paired reads were merged into contigs. By alignment to reference sequences, MiXCR assigned TRB V, D and J gene segments to each contig. CDR3 sequences were clustered by base quality and sequence similarity to remove sequencing errors. Diversity was measured as Shannon entropy normalized by the natural log of productive TCR sequence number. To get clonality, Shannon entropy was divided by the natural log of the number of unique clonotypes, and that result was subtracted from one. The Youden index of ROC curves was used to select progression-free survival cut-offs for repertoire metrics, and analyses were performed in R 3.5.3. The public sequencing data were trimmed at Q25 with fastp and processed into clonotypes with MiXCR by TCRdb, which kept only in-frame beta chains. Each CDR3 protein appears once, grouped with its most common genes and DNA. The V and J calls and clone size come from TCRdb's table, not from the authors' own analysis. The sample has about 51,000 distinct CDR3 sequences on record, less than 45% of them singletons. Together, the top ten hold just under 9.5% of the sample.

Measured from the cysteine to the phenylalanine, the CDR3 is 13 residues long. Solely the CDR3 DNA is kept, with 39 bases framed from the first base. CDR1 GTSNPN and CDR2 SVGIG are derived from the germline V gene (reference sequence). The V and J ends are trimmed by 4 bases and 0 bases, leaving 7 bases between them. The source was PBMCs, collected before or after stereotactic body radiation therapy (not recorded which). The source is a donor aged 50 or older with non-small cell lung cancer. The chain is assembled from TRBV30 and TRBJ2-1, with the identity of the D gene unclear. The nucleotide sequence is given as TGTGCCTGGACTCTAAACTCCTACAATGAGCAGTTCTTC. Translated, it gives CAWTLNSYNEQFF.